This TCR beta chain was identified in a study of cytomegalovirus exposure and HLA in healthy donors. In the study overall: Across 300 to 400 genotyped donors, over 70% landed in the Caucasian-associated ancestry cluster.

The study, taken as a whole, reports: With further analysis later on, most CMV-associated TCR beta chains appeared HLA-restricted. In a later analysis, TCR beta V- and J-gene trimming was associated with a missense DCLRE1C variant.

PCR primers comprised 60 Vbeta and 13 Jbeta primers. Measured with immunoSEQ multiplex PCR; TCRdb has only the in-frame clones, and not every one. The table lists 110,000 to 150,000 clones. V lost 3 bases and J 7 bases, leaving 16 bases between the germline ends. The CDR3 is 15 residues long. Germline loops: CDR1 WSHSY, CDR2 SAAADI. Turning to this clone: Its antigen is currently unknown.

The origin of this receptor is a male donor in good health and CMV-seronegative. The V and J genes are TRBV10-2 and TRBJ1-5, with D maybe TRBD1 (5 bases). Source material: PBMCs. CDR3 region: CASSDAQVGGQPQHF. The CDR3 DNA is TGCGCCAGCAGTGATGCTCAGGTCGGGGGGCAGCCCCAGCATTTT.